The 9 T cell receptor beta chains below come from one sample, sequenced in a study of Ad26.COV2.S vaccination and SARS-CoV-2 variants. Noted treatment: around 19 received Ad26.COV2.S at low or high dose, single or two shots; five or six received placebo; per-sample allocation not given. Sample collection was performed on day 63 after the first vaccine or placebo injection. Repertoires were generated with immunoSEQ multiplex PCR, while TCRdb's copy carries only in-frame clones and drops some. The sample consists of 250,000 to 300,000 clones, around 87% of them appearing once. The sample was peripheral blood, taken in a trial of Ad26.COV2.S vaccine versus placebo. Source of these receptors: a person between 18 and 60 years old who received the Ad26.COV2.S COVID-19 vaccine or a placebo.

The genes are TRBV6-1 and TRBJ1-4; unclear D gene. Trimming shortened V by 1 base and J by 4 bases, and 4 bases separated the two germline ends. Germline-derived CDR1 and CDR2 are MNHNS and SASEGT. The CDR3 consists of 13 residues. In nucleotides, the CDR3 is TGTGCCAGCAGTGAAGGCTATAATGAAAAACTGTTTTTT. This codes for CASSEGYNEKLFF.

The rearrangement uses TRBV9 and TRBJ2-5; 10 positions agree with TRBD1. From germline, CDR1 is SGDLS and CDR2 YYNGEE. The V gene end was trimmed by 3 bases and the J gene end by 1 base; junction bases not matched to a gene: 6. The CDR3 runs to 16 residues. CDR3 bases: TGTGCCAGCAGCGCCCGGGACAGGGGCGCCCAAGAGACCCAGTACTTC. Its translation is CASSARDRGAQETQYF.

V gene TRBV6-1 combines with J gene TRBJ2-2; possibly TRBD1 for D (7 bases). There are 17 residues in the CDR3. Germline V gene sequence: CDR1 MNHNS, CDR2 SASEGT. V lost 0 bases to trimming and J lost 3 bases, with 14 bases between them. As DNA, the CDR3 is TGTGCCAGCAGTGAAGCATGGAGGGGGCGGTACACCGGGGAGCTGTTTTTT. Protein: CASSEAWRGRYTGELFF.

The chain recombines TRBV28 with TRBJ1-2, with 7 bases identical to TRBD1. V was pared by 6 bases and J by 14 bases, with 9 bases of the junction left unmatched. The CDR3 consists of 11 residues. The V gene's germline CDR1 is MDHEN and CDR2 SYDVKM. The CDR3 coding sequence is TGTGCCAGCAGGTATGGACAGGACACTACCTTC. Residues: CASRYGQDTTF.

This chain uses TRBV6-5 with TRBJ2-5, with 12 bases matching TRBD2. This CDR3 is 15 amino acids long. Germline CDR1 and CDR2: MNHEY and SVGAGI. Unmatched junction bases numbered 9, after V lost 8 bases and J lost 5 bases. The CDR3 region has the DNA TGTGCCAGCCTAGCGGGGGGGCTCGGAGTGGAGACCCAGTACTTC. Its protein product is CASLAGGLGVETQYF.

The chain employs TRBV5-6 and TRBJ2-7; 7 nucleotides align to TRBD1. The CDR3 totals 14 residues. The V and J ends lost 0 bases and 1 base, in that order; junction bases with no gene match: 1. CDR1 and CDR2 (germline): SGHDT, YYEEEE. As DNA, the CDR3 is TGTGCCAGCAGCTTGGGGGACAGTTCCTACGAGCAGTACTTC. Protein: CASSLGDSSYEQYF.

This rearrangement joins TRBV11-2 to TRBJ2-3; D is uncertain. Germline V gene data show CDR1 as SGHAT and CDR2 as FQNNGV. Trimming took off 5 bases at V and 6 bases at J, with 15 bases between the two ends. The CDR3 spans 14 residues. CDR3: CASSPRQIGDTQYF. The DNA of the CDR3 is TGTGCCAGCAGCCCTCGCCAAATCGGCGATACGCAGTATTTT.

This CDR3 is CSASGLAGHEQYF. CDR3 coding DNA: TGCAGTGCTAGTGGACTAGCGGGGCACGAGCAGTACTTC. V and J are TRBV20-1 and TRBJ2-7; 12 bases are shared with TRBD2. Losses at the gene ends were 3 bases for V and 5 bases for J; bases not matched to a gene: 2. Germline-derived CDR1 and CDR2 are DFQATT and SNEGSKA (reference sequence). The CDR3 spans 13 residues.

The chain links TRBV11-2 to TRBJ2-6, with D unresolved. Trimming left V 8 bases short and J 1 base short, with 6 bases between. The CDR3 extends over 13 amino acids. Germline-derived CDR1 and CDR2 are SGHAT and FQNNGV. CDR3 region: CASAPSGANVLTF. The CDR3 nucleotides read TGTGCCAGCGCGCCGTCTGGGGCCAACGTCCTGACTTTC.